This TCR beta chain was captured in a study of T cell responses to AZD1222 COVID-19 vaccine. Findings and limits, study-wide: It was only six AZD1222 recipients who were seropositive at baseline.

Details on this clone: Its cognate antigen is unknown.

CDR3 length equals 18 residues. Trimming removed 4 bases from V and 4 bases from J; junction bases left unmatched: 17. Germline-derived CDR1 and CDR2 are MNHEY and SMNVEV (reference sequence). Data came from immunoSEQ multiplex PCR; TCRdb stores just in-frame clones and leaves some out. The table shows about 97,000 clones, with over 75% occurring only once. The input for sequencing was peripheral blood, taken on day 0 of AZD1222 vaccination. This sequence was found in an adult in good health. This rearrangement joins TRBV27 to TRBJ1-2; TRBD1 aligns across 8 bases. This chain's CDR3 is CASSSLDRATTGLYGYTF. In DNA, the CDR3 is TGTGCCAGCAGTTCGCTGGACAGGGCGACGACAGGACTCTATGGCTACACCTTC.